This entry describes one T cell receptor beta chain. Generated by immunoSEQ multiplex PCR, the TCRdb table keeps only in-frame clones and is missing some. The repertoire holds 76,000 or so clones, with 70% to 90% as singletons. This specimen belongs to a study of OX40 agonist ivuxolimab in advanced cancers. In germline, CDR1 is SGHDT, CDR2 YYEEEE. The V end was cut by 4 bases, the J end by 0 bases, with 8 bases between. This CDR3 has 14 amino acids. The clonotype comes from an adult with an advanced solid tumor such as melanoma, head and neck, liver or kidney cancer. This rearrangement joins TRBV5-6 to TRBJ1-3; the D gene is possibly TRBD1 (5 bases). The specimen was CD4+ or CD8+ T cells sorted from blood, collected in a trial of the OX40 agonist ivuxolimab. CDR3 region: CASSRGHSGNTIYF. CDR3 bases: TGTGCCAGCAGCCGTGGACACTCTGGAAACACCATATATTTT.